These T cell receptor beta chains were read from a single sample in a study of blood T cell repertoires in COVID-19. The data were produced by immunoSEQ multiplex PCR, yet TCRdb's version contains in-frame clones alone and is incomplete. Of around 140,000 clones listed, around 90% were seen once; the top ten hold approximately 4%. Material for sequencing was PBMCs or T cells enriched from blood (not recorded which). These receptors originate from a woman between 40 and 55 years old who had been exposed to COVID-19. The CDR3 runs from the conserved cysteine through the conserved F or W. The order of the fields is D gene, clone size, CDR3 length, V gene, J gene, CDR3 DNA, CDR3 protein. A D gene is named only where the DNA matches it firmly. For some rows the clone size is stated as once, few or many, or as a class when expanded; others skip it.

d_gene: TRBD2; abundance: once; len: 16; v_gene: TRBV5-6; j_gene: TRBJ2-3; CDR3nt: TGTGCCAGCAGCTTGCCCTTAGCGGGAGACACAGATACGCAGTATTTT; CDR3aa: CASSLPLAGDTDTQYF
d_gene: TRBD1; abundance: .; len: 15; v_gene: TRBV7-9; j_gene: TRBJ1-5; CDR3nt: TGTGCCAGCAGCCAAGGGGGCGATGCCAATCAGCCCCAGCATTTT; CDR3aa: CASSQGGDANQPQHF
d_gene: .; abundance: once; len: 13; v_gene: TRBV5-5; j_gene: TRBJ1-4; CDR3nt: TGTGCCAGCAGCTTGCTTACTAATGAAAAACTGTTTTTT; CDR3aa: CASSLLTNEKLFF
d_gene: .; abundance: .; len: 13; v_gene: TRBV12-3/TRBV12-4; j_gene: TRBJ1-5; CDR3nt: TGTGCCAGCAGTTTGAGAATGAATCAGCCCCAGCATTTT; CDR3aa: CASSLRMNQPQHF
d_gene: .; abundance: .; len: 13; v_gene: TRBV6-4; j_gene: TRBJ1-5; CDR3nt: TGTGCCAGCAGTCGGGGGGAAGGACAGCCCCAGCATTTT; CDR3aa: CASSRGEGQPQHF
d_gene: TRBD1; abundance: .; len: 14; v_gene: TRBV13; j_gene: TRBJ1-1; CDR3nt: TGTGCCAGCAGCTACCGGGACAGTAACACTGAAGCTTTCTTT; CDR3aa: CASSYRDSNTEAFF
d_gene: .; abundance: .; len: 17; v_gene: TRBV27; j_gene: TRBJ2-5; CDR3nt: TGTGCCAGCAGTTTAACTCGGAGGGGGGGGCGCCGAGAGACCCAGTACTTC; CDR3aa: CASSLTRRGGRRETQYF
d_gene: .; abundance: .; len: 13; v_gene: TRBV5-1; j_gene: TRBJ1-1; CDR3nt: TGCGCCAGCAGCCGGGAGACGAACACTGAAGCTTTCTTT; CDR3aa: CASSRETNTEAFF
d_gene: .; abundance: .; len: 11; v_gene: TRBV4-1; j_gene: TRBJ1-1; CDR3nt: TGCGCCAGCAATGGGGGGGATGAAGCTTTCTTT; CDR3aa: CASNGGDEAFF
d_gene: .; abundance: .; len: 11; v_gene: TRBV7-9; j_gene: TRBJ2-1; CDR3nt: TGTGCCAGCAGCTTACCCGATGAGCAGTTCTTC; CDR3aa: CASSLPDEQFF
d_gene: .; abundance: .; len: 13; v_gene: TRBV25-1; j_gene: TRBJ2-1; CDR3nt: TGTGCCAGCAGTGTTAGGGGCGGCAATGAGCAGTTCTTC; CDR3aa: CASSVRGGNEQFF
d_gene: TRBD1; abundance: few; len: 12; v_gene: TRBV29-1; j_gene: TRBJ1-2; CDR3nt: TGCAGCGATACACAGGGGGCATATGGCTACACCTTC; CDR3aa: CSDTQGAYGYTF
d_gene: .; abundance: .; len: 17; v_gene: TRBV19; j_gene: TRBJ1-5; CDR3nt: TGTGCCAGTAATGGGTTGGGGGACTCCTATAGCAATCAGCCCCAGCATTTT; CDR3aa: CASNGLGDSYSNQPQHF
d_gene: .; abundance: .; len: 12; v_gene: TRBV28; j_gene: TRBJ2-7; CDR3nt: TGTGCCAGCAGTCAGGGCTGGTACGAGCAGTACTTC; CDR3aa: CASSQGWYEQYF
d_gene: .; abundance: once; len: 15; v_gene: TRBV28; j_gene: TRBJ1-5; CDR3nt: TGTGCCAGCAGTTTCCGCCAGCGCACAAATCAGCCCCAGCATTTT; CDR3aa: CASSFRQRTNQPQHF
d_gene: .; abundance: .; len: 15; v_gene: TRBV15; j_gene: TRBJ2-5; CDR3nt: TGTGCCACCAGCAGAGATCGGGGGTACCAAGAGACCCAGTACTTC; CDR3aa: CATSRDRGYQETQYF
d_gene: TRBD1; abundance: .; len: 14; v_gene: TRBV27; j_gene: TRBJ1-6; CDR3nt: TGTGCCAGCAGTCCGTCCGGGACAGATTCACCCCTCCACTTT; CDR3aa: CASSPSGTDSPLHF
d_gene: .; abundance: once; len: 15; v_gene: TRBV27; j_gene: TRBJ2-1; CDR3nt: TGTGCCAGCAGTTCCGAAATCTTGGCCATGAATGAGCAGTTCTTC; CDR3aa: CASSSEILAMNEQFF
d_gene: .; abundance: .; len: 15; v_gene: TRBV5-4; j_gene: TRBJ1-3; CDR3nt: TGTGCCAGCAGCTTGTCACAGAACTCTGGAAACACCATATATTTT; CDR3aa: CASSLSQNSGNTIYF
d_gene: TRBD1; abundance: .; len: 13; v_gene: TRBV4-3; j_gene: TRBJ1-2; CDR3nt: TGCGCCAGCAGCCATGGACAGGGGGGTGGCTACACCTTC; CDR3aa: CASSHGQGGGYTF
d_gene: .; abundance: .; len: 13; v_gene: TRBV19; j_gene: TRBJ2-2; CDR3nt: TGTGCCAGCACAATAGGGGGGGCCGGGGAGCTGTTTTTT; CDR3aa: CASTIGGAGELFF
d_gene: TRBD1; abundance: .; len: 15; v_gene: TRBV25-1; j_gene: TRBJ1-4; CDR3nt: TGTGCCAGCAGTGACGGACAGGTGACTAATGAAAAACTGTTTTTT; CDR3aa: CASSDGQVTNEKLFF
d_gene: TRBD1; abundance: .; len: 15; v_gene: TRBV3-1/TRBV3-2; j_gene: TRBJ1-6; CDR3nt: TGTGCCAGCAGGGATCCGGGACAGGGTAATTCACCCCTCCACTTT; CDR3aa: CASRDPGQGNSPLHF
d_gene: .; abundance: few; len: 14; v_gene: TRBV7-9; j_gene: TRBJ1-2; CDR3nt: TGTGCCAGCAGCTCCGGGACTCTCGAGAGAGGCTACACCTTC; CDR3aa: CASSSGTLERGYTF
d_gene: .; abundance: .; len: 14; v_gene: TRBV6-5; j_gene: TRBJ2-7; CDR3nt: TGTGCCAGCAGTTCTCCGGGACTTGAGGACGAGCAGTACTTC; CDR3aa: CASSSPGLEDEQYF
d_gene: .; abundance: .; len: 13; v_gene: TRBV9; j_gene: TRBJ2-3; CDR3nt: TGTGCCAGCAGCAGCAGGGTCTCCGATACGCAGTATTTT; CDR3aa: CASSSRVSDTQYF
d_gene: .; abundance: .; len: 18; v_gene: TRBV19; j_gene: TRBJ2-2; CDR3nt: TGTGCCAGTAACCTCGGGATGCGGGGAGAGCTCGCGGCCGGGGAGCTGTTTTTT; CDR3aa: CASNLGMRGELAAGELFF
d_gene: .; abundance: .; len: 12; v_gene: TRBV7-9; j_gene: TRBJ2-7; CDR3nt: TGTGCCAGCAGCTTGACCGGGGACGAGCAGTACTTC; CDR3aa: CASSLTGDEQYF
d_gene: .; abundance: .; len: 16; v_gene: TRBV15; j_gene: TRBJ1-1; CDR3nt: TGTGCCACCAGCAGAGCAAGGAGTCTGGAGAACACTGAAGCTTTCTTT; CDR3aa: CATSRARSLENTEAFF
d_gene: TRBD1; abundance: .; len: 13; v_gene: TRBV5-6; j_gene: TRBJ2-7; CDR3nt: TGTGCCAGCTGCCAGGACAGGTCCTACGAGCAGTACTTC; CDR3aa: CASCQDRSYEQYF
d_gene: .; abundance: .; len: 15; v_gene: TRBV19; j_gene: TRBJ1-2; CDR3nt: TGTGCCAGTATCCATCCCCCGAACAGGGCTGATGGCTACACCTTC; CDR3aa: CASIHPPNRADGYTF
d_gene: TRBD1; abundance: .; len: 12; v_gene: TRBV12-3/TRBV12-4; j_gene: TRBJ1-2; CDR3nt: TGTGCCAGCAGCCGAACAGGGGATGGCTACACCTTC; CDR3aa: CASSRTGDGYTF
d_gene: .; abundance: .; len: 15; v_gene: TRBV28; j_gene: TRBJ1-3; CDR3nt: TGTGCCAGCAGTTCCGCAGGGCGCTCTGGAAACACCATATATTTT; CDR3aa: CASSSAGRSGNTIYF
d_gene: .; abundance: .; len: 12; v_gene: TRBV20-1; j_gene: TRBJ1-1; CDR3nt: TGCAGTGCTAGTCAGGTGAACACTGAAGCTTTCTTT; CDR3aa: CSASQVNTEAFF
d_gene: .; abundance: .; len: 13; v_gene: TRBV19; j_gene: TRBJ2-7; CDR3nt: TGTGCCAGTAGCCGGCGGTTGGAAAACGAGCAGTACTTC; CDR3aa: CASSRRLENEQYF
d_gene: TRBD1; abundance: once; len: 15; v_gene: TRBV7-9; j_gene: TRBJ1-1; CDR3nt: TGTGCCAGCAGAGTGACAGGGGGCTTGAACACTGAAGCTTTCTTT; CDR3aa: CASRVTGGLNTEAFF
d_gene: TRBD2; abundance: few; len: 16; v_gene: TRBV20-1; j_gene: TRBJ2-3; CDR3nt: TGCAGTGCTAGTCCGGCGGGAGGGCTTGTCACAGATACGCAGTATTTT; CDR3aa: CSASPAGGLVTDTQYF
d_gene: .; abundance: .; len: 16; v_gene: TRBV5-6; j_gene: TRBJ1-5; CDR3nt: TGTGCCAGCAGCTCCAGGGGTTTTGGTTCGGATCAGCCCCAGCATTTT; CDR3aa: CASSSRGFGSDQPQHF
d_gene: .; abundance: .; len: 15; v_gene: TRBV6-5; j_gene: TRBJ1-6; CDR3nt: TGTGCCAGCACGTCGTCTACCTCCTATAATTCACCCCTCCACTTT; CDR3aa: CASTSSTSYNSPLHF
d_gene: .; abundance: .; len: 11; v_gene: TRBV20-1; j_gene: TRBJ2-4; CDR3nt: TGCAGTGGTCTAGACGAATACATTCAGTACTTC; CDR3aa: CSGLDEYIQYF
d_gene: TRBD1; abundance: .; len: 20; v_gene: TRBV27; j_gene: TRBJ1-5; CDR3nt: TGTGCCAGCAGTGCCTTCGGCCACCGGGACAGAGCATATAGCAATCAGCCCCAGCATTTT; CDR3aa: CASSAFGHRDRAYSNQPQHF
d_gene: .; abundance: .; len: 11; v_gene: TRBV6-5; j_gene: TRBJ1-1; CDR3nt: TGTGCCAGCAGTCAGGGCCTAGAAGCTTTCTTT; CDR3aa: CASSQGLEAFF
d_gene: .; abundance: .; len: 12; v_gene: TRBV27; j_gene: TRBJ1-2; CDR3nt: TGTGCCAGCAAGGGGCAGCGTCTAGGCTACACCTTC; CDR3aa: CASKGQRLGYTF
d_gene: TRBD1; abundance: .; len: 18; v_gene: TRBV9; j_gene: TRBJ2-7; CDR3nt: TGTGCCAGCAGCGTAGGAGGTTTTGGGACAGGGGGCTCCTACGAGCAGTACTTC; CDR3aa: CASSVGGFGTGGSYEQYF
d_gene: .; abundance: few; len: 15; v_gene: TRBV19; j_gene: TRBJ1-5; CDR3nt: TGTGCCACCACAACCGAGGGCAGGCCCAATCAGCCCCAGCATTTT; CDR3aa: CATTTEGRPNQPQHF
d_gene: .; abundance: few; len: 15; v_gene: TRBV5-4; j_gene: TRBJ1-6; CDR3nt: TGTGCCAGCAGCTTGGGCGGAGGGTTGGATTCACCCCTCCACTTT; CDR3aa: CASSLGGGLDSPLHF
d_gene: TRBD2; abundance: .; len: 17; v_gene: TRBV6-2/TRBV6-3; j_gene: TRBJ2-1; CDR3nt: TGTGCCAGCAGTTACCTTGCGGGAGGGAAACTAGACAATGAGCAGTTCTTC; CDR3aa: CASSYLAGGKLDNEQFF
d_gene: .; abundance: .; len: 14; v_gene: TRBV10-2; j_gene: TRBJ2-7; CDR3nt: TGCGCCAGCTGGAGGGGAGATTGGTCCTACGAGCAGTACTTC; CDR3aa: CASWRGDWSYEQYF
d_gene: TRBD1; abundance: .; len: 16; v_gene: TRBV6-6; j_gene: TRBJ2-2; CDR3nt: TGTGCCAGCAGTTCCCGTCTTACAGGGGGAACCGGGGAGCTGTTTTTT; CDR3aa: CASSSRLTGGTGELFF
d_gene: TRBD2; abundance: .; len: 17; v_gene: TRBV2; j_gene: TRBJ2-3; CDR3nt: TGTGCCAGCAGCGCCGGGACTAGCGGGAGGGCCCGAGATACGCAGTATTTT; CDR3aa: CASSAGTSGRARDTQYF
d_gene: .; abundance: .; len: 13; v_gene: TRBV14; j_gene: TRBJ1-1; CDR3nt: TGTGCCAGCAGCCTCCGGGACACCGTTGAAGCTTTCTTT; CDR3aa: CASSLRDTVEAFF
d_gene: TRBD1; abundance: .; len: 16; v_gene: TRBV6-1; j_gene: TRBJ1-3; CDR3nt: TGTGCCAGCAGTGAACCGGGACAGGGTGGTGGAAACACCATATATTTT; CDR3aa: CASSEPGQGGGNTIYF
d_gene: .; abundance: once; len: 13; v_gene: TRBV5-6; j_gene: TRBJ1-2; CDR3nt: TGTGCCAGCAGCTTGCCGCCGGTCTATGGCTACACCTTC; CDR3aa: CASSLPPVYGYTF
d_gene: TRBD1; abundance: .; len: 14; v_gene: TRBV2; j_gene: TRBJ2-5; CDR3nt: TGTGCCAGCAGGGGACAGGCTACGGGGGAGACCCAGTACTTC; CDR3aa: CASRGQATGETQYF
d_gene: .; abundance: .; len: 14; v_gene: TRBV7-9; j_gene: TRBJ1-5; CDR3nt: TGTGCCAGCAGCTTATCGGACACTAATCAGCCCCAGCATTTT; CDR3aa: CASSLSDTNQPQHF